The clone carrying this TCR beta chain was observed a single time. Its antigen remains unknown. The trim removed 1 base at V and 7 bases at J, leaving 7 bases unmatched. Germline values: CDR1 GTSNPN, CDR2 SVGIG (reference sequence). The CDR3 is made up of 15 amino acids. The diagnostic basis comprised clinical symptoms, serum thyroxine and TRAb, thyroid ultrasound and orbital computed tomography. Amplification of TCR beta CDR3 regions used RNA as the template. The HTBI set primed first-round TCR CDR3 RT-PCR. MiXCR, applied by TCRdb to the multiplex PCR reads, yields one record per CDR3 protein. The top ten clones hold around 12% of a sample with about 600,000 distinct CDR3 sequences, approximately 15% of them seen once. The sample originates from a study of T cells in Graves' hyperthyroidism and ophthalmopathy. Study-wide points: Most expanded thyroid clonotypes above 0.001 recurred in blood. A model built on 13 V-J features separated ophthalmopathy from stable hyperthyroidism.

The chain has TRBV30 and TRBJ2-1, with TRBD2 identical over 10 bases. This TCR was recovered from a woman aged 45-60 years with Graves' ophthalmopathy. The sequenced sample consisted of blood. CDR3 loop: CAWSDLAGVLNEQFF. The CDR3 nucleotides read TGTGCCTGGAGTGACCTAGCGGGAGTTTTAAATGAGCAGTTCTTC.